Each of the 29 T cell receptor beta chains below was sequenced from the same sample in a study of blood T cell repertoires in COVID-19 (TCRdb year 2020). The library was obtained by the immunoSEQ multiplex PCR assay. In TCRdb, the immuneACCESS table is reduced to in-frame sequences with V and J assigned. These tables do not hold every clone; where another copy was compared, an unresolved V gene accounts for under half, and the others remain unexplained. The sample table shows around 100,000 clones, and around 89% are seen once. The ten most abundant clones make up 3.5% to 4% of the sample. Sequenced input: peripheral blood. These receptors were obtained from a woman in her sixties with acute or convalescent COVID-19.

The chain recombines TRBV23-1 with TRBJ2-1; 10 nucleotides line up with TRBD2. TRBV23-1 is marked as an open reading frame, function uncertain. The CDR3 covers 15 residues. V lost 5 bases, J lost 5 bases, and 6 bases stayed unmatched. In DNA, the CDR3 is TGCGCCAGCAGTAGCGGGAGGGACCCACACAATGAGCAGTTCTTC. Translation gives CASSSGRDPHNEQFF.

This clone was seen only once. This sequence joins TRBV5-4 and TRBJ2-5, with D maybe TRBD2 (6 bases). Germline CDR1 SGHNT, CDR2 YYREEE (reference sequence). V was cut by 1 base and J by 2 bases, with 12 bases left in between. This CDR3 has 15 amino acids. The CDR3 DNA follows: TGTGCCAGCAGCTTGCCTGGACTACATCAAGAGACCCAGTACTTC. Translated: CASSLPGLHQETQYF.

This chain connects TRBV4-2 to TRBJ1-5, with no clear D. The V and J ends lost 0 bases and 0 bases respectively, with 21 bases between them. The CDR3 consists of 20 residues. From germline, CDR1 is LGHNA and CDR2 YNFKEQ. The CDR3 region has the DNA TGTGCCAGCAGCCAAGAACTCCAACGCGGATCAATTCATAGCAATCAGCCCCAGCATTTT. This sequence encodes CASSQELQRGSIHSNQPQHF.

This CDR3 reads CASSLELGSIETQYF. The CDR3 bases are TGTGCCAGCAGCTTAGAATTAGGGAGTATAGAGACCCAGTACTTC. The rearrangement uses TRBV7-6 and TRBJ2-5, with D tentatively TRBD2 (5 bases). Germline V gene sequence: CDR1 SGHVS, CDR2 FNYEAQ. Trimming pared 1 base from V and 4 bases from J, leaving 13 bases between. The CDR3 runs to 15 residues.

In nucleotides, the CDR3 is TGTGCCAGCAGTGAGGGGGGTAGCAGCCTCAATGAGCAGTTCTTC. As protein: CASSEGGSSLNEQFF. The chain combines TRBV2 with TRBJ2-1; TRBD2 might be the D (6 bases). V lost 3 bases and J 6 bases, leaving 15 bases between the germline ends. Germline V CDR1 and CDR2: SNHLY, FYNNEI. This CDR3 spans 15 amino acids.

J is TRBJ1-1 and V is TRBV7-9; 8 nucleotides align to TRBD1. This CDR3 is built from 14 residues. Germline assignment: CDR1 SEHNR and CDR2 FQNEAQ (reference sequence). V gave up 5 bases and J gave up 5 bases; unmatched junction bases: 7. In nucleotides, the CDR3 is TGTGCCAGCAGCGCGGACAGGGAAGGGACTGAAGCTTTCTTT. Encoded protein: CASSADREGTEAFF. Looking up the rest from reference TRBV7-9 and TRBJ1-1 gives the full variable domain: DTGVSQNPRHKITKRGQNVTFRCDPISEHNRLYWYRQTLGQGPEFLTYFQNEAQLEKSRLLSDRFSAERPKGSFSTLEIQRTEQGDSAMYLCASSADREGTEAFFGQGTRLTVV.

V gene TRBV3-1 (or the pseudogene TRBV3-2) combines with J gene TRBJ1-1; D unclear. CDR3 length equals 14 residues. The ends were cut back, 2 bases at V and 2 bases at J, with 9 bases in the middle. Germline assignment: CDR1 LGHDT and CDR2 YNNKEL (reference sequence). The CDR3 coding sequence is TGTGCCAGCAGCCAAACCCGGGGAAACACTGAAGCTTTCTTT. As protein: CASSQTRGNTEAFF.

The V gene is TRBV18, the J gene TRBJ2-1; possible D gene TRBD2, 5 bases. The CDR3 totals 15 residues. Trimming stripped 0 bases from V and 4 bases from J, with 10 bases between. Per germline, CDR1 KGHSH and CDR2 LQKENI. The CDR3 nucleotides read TGTGCCAGCTCACCACCAACTAGAGGTTACAATGAGCAGTTCTTC. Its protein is CASSPPTRGYNEQFF. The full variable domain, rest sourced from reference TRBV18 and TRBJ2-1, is NAGVMQNPRHLVRRRGQEARLRCSPMKGHSHVYWYRQLPEEGLKFMVYLQKENIIDESGMPKERFSAEFPKEGPSILRIQQVVRGDSAAYFCASSPPTRGYNEQFFGPGTRLTVL.

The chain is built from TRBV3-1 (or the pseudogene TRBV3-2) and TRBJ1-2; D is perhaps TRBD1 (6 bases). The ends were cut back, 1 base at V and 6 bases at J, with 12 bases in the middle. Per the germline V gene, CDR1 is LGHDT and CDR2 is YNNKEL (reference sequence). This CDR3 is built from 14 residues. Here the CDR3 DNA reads TGTGCCAGCAGCCAAGCCAACAGGGCCCATGGCTACACCTTC. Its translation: CASSQANRAHGYTF.

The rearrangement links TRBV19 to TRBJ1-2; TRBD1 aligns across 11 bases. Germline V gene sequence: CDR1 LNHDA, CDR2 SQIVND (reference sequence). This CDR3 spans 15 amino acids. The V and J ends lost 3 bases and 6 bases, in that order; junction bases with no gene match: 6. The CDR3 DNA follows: TGTGCCAGTAGTATGGAGGACAGGGGGCGAAATGGCTACACCTTC. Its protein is CASSMEDRGRNGYTF.

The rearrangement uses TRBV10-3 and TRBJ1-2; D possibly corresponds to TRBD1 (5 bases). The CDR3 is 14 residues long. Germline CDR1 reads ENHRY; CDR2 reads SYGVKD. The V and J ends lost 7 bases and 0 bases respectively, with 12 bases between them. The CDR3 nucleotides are TGTGCCATCACGGGGGGACGGTCTAACTATGGCTACACCTTC. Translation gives CAITGGRSNYGYTF.

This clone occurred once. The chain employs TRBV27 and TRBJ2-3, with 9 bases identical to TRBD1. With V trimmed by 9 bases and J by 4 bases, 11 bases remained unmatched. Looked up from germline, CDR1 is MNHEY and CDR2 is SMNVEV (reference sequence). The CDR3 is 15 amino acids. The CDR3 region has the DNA TGTGCCAGTAAGAGAGCGGGACAGGGAGCAGATACGCAGTATTTT. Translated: CASKRAGQGADTQYF.

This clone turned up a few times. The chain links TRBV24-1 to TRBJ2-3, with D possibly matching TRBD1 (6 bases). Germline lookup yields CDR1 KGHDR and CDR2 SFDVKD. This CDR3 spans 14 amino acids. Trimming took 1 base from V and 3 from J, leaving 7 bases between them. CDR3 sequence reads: CATSDFTGTDTQYF. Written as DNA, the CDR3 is TGTGCCACCAGTGATTTCACAGGGACAGATACGCAGTATTTT.

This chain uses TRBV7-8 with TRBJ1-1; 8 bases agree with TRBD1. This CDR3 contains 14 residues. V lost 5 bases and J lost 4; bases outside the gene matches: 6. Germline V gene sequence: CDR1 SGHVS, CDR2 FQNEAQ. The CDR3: CASSLDRGFTEAFF. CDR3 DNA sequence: TGTGCCAGCAGCCTTGACAGGGGATTCACTGAAGCTTTCTTT.

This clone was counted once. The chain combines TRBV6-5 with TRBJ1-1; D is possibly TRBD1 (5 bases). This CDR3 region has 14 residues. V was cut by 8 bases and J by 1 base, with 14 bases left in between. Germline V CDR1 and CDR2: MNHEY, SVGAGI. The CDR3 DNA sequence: TGTGCCAGCTTTATCTGGGGCGGGAACACTGAAGCTTTCTTT. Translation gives CASFIWGGNTEAFF.

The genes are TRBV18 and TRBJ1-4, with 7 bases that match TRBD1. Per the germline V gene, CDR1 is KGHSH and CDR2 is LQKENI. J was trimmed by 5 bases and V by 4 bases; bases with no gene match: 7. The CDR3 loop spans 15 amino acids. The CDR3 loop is CASSLTGAANEKLFF. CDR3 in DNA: TGTGCCAGCTCACTAACAGGGGCCGCGAATGAAAAACTGTTTTTT. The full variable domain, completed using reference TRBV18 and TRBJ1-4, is NAGVMQNPRHLVRRRGQEARLRCSPMKGHSHVYWYRQLPEEGLKFMVYLQKENIIDESGMPKERFSAEFPKEGPSILRIQQVVRGDSAAYFCASSLTGAANEKLFFGSGTQLSVL.

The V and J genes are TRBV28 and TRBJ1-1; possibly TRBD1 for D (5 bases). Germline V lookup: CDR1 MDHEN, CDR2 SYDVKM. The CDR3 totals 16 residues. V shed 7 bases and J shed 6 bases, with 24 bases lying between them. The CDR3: CASTFLGLSDVAEAFF. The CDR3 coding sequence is TGTGCCAGCACCTTTTTGGGACTCTCGGATGTCGCTGAAGCTTTCTTT. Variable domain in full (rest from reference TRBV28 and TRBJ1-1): DVKVTQSSRYLVKRTGEKVFLECVQDMDHENMFWYRQDPGLGLRLIYFSYDVKMKEKGDIPEGYSVSREKKERFSLILESASTNQTSMYLCASTFLGLSDVAEAFFGQGTRLTVV.

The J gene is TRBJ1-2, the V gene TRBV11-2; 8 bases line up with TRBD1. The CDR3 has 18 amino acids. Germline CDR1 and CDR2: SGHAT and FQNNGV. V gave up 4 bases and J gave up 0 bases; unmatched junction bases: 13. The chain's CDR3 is CASSSLRDRKNANYGYTF. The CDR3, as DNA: TGTGCCAGCAGCTCCCTCCGGGACAGGAAGAATGCTAACTATGGCTACACCTTC.

The CDR3 reads CASSLRQVGNQPQHF. Written as DNA, the CDR3 is TGTGCCAGCAGTTTACGGCAGGTTGGTAATCAGCCCCAGCATTTT. V usage is TRBV28 and J usage is TRBJ1-5; unclear D gene. This CDR3 is built from 15 residues. Germline-derived CDR1 and CDR2 are MDHEN and SYDVKM. The V and J ends lost 2 bases and 4 bases respectively, with 12 bases between them.

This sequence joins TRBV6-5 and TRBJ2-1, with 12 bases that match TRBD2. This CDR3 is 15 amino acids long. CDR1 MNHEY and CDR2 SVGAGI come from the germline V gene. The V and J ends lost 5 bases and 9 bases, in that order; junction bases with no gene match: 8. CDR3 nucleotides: TGTGCCAGCAGTCCCAGACTAGCGGGAGCCCTTGAGCAGTTCTTC. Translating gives CASSPRLAGALEQFF.

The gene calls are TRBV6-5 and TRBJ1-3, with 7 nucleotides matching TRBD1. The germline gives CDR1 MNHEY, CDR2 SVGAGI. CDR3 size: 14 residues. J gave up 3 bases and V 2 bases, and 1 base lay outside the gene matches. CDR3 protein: CASSYRGLGNTIYF. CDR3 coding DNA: TGTGCCAGCAGTTACAGGGGGCTTGGAAACACCATATATTTT.

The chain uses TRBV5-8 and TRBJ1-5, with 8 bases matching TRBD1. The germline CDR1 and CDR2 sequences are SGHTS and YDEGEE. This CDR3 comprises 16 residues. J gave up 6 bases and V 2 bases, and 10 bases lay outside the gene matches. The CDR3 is CASSFRLRGQSQPQHF. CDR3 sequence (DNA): TGTGCCAGCAGCTTTCGGCTCAGGGGGCAAAGTCAGCCCCAGCATTTT.

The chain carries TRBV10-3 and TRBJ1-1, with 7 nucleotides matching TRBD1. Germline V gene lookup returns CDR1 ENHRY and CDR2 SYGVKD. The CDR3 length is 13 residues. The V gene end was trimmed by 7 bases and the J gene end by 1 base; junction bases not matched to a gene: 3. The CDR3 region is CAIKTGENTEAFF. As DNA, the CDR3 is TGTGCCATCAAAACAGGGGAGAACACTGAAGCTTTCTTT.

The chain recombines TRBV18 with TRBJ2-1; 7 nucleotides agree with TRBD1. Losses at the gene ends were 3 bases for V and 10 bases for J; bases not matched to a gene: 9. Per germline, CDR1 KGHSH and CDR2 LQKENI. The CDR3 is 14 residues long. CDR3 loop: CASSPRTGYVEQFF. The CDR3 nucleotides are TGTGCCAGCTCACCTCGGACAGGATACGTGGAGCAGTTCTTC.

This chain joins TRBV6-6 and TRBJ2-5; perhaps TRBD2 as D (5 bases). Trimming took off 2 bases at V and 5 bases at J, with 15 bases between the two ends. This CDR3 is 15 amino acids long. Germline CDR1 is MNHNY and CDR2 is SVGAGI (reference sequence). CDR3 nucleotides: TGTGCCAGCAGTTACACCCTAGCCATGCGGGAGACCCAGTACTTC. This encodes CASSYTLAMRETQYF.

CDR3 residues: CASSYRHGLAGGNNEQFF. CDR3 sequence (DNA): TGTGCCAGCAGTTACCGGCACGGACTAGCGGGAGGTAACAATGAGCAGTTCTTC. The V and J genes are TRBV6-2 or TRBV6-3 and TRBJ2-1; 14 bases agree with TRBD2. V dropped 2 bases and J dropped 5; count of bases not matched to a gene: 8. Germline V gene data show CDR1 as MNHEY and CDR2 as SVGEGT. The CDR3 loop spans 18 amino acids.

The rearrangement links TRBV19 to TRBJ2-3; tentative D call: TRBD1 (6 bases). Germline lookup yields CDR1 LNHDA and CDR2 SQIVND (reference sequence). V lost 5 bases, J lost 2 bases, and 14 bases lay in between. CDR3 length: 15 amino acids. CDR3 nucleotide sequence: TGTGCCAGTAGTTTCCGGACAGCCGCCACAGATACGCAGTATTTT. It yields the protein CASSFRTAATDTQYF. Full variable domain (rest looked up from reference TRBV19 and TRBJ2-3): DGGITQSPKYLFRKEGQNVTLSCEQNLNHDAMYWYRQDPGQGLRLIYYSQIVNDFQKGDIAEGYSVSREKKESFPLTVTSAQKNPTAFYLCASSFRTAATDTQYFGPGTRLTVL.

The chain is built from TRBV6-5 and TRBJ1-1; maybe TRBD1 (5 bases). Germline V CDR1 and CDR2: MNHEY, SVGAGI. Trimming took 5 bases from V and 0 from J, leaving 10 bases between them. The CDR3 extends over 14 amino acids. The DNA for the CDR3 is TGTGCCAGCAGTAAACTGACAGTGAACACTGAAGCTTTCTTT. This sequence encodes CASSKLTVNTEAFF.

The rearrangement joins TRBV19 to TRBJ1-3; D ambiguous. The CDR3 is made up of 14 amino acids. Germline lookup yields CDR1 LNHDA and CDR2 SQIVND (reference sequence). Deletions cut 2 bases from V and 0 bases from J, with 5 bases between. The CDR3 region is CASSILASGNTIYF. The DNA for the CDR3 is TGTGCCAGTAGTATATTGGCCTCTGGAAACACCATATATTTT.